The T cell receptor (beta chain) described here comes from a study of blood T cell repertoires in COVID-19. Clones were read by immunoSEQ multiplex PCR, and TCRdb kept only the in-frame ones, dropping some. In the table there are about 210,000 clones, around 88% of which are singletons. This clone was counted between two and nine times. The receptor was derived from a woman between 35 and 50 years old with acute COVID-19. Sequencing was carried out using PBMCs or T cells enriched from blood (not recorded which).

The chain's CDR3 is CASSLARQGMGNQPQHF. The CDR3 DNA sequence: TGTGCCAGCAGCTTAGCGCGACAGGGGATGGGCAATCAGCCCCAGCATTTT. J is TRBJ1-5 and V is TRBV11-3, with 8 positions matching TRBD1. Losses at the gene ends were 1 base for V and 2 bases for J; bases not matched to a gene: 7. Germline V lookup: CDR1 SGHNT, CDR2 YENEEA. This CDR3 region has 17 residues.